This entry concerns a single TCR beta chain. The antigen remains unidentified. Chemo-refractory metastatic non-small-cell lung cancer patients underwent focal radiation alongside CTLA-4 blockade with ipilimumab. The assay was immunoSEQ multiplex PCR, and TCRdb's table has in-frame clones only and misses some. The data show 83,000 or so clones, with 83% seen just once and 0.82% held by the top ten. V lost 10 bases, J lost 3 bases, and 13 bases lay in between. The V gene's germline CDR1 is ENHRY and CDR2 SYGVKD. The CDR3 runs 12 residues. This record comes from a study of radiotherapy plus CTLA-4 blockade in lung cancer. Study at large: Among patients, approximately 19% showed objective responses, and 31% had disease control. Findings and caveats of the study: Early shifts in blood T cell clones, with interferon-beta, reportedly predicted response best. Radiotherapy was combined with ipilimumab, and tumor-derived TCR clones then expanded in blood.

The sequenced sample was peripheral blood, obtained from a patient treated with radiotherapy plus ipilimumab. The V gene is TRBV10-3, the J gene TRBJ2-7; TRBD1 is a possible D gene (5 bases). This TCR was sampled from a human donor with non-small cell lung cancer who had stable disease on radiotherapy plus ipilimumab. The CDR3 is CATAPGLYEQYF. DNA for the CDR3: TGTGCCACCGCCCCAGGGCTCTACGAGCAGTACTTC.